Listed below are T cell receptor beta chains from one sample, sequenced in a study of CD8 T cells in Susac syndrome. TCRdb reprocessed the immunoSEQ multiplex PCR reads via MiXCR and lists one record per CDR3 protein. The sample contains over 150,000 distinct CDR3 sequences, around 94% of which appear only once. Sequencing was performed on CD4+ T cells from PBMCs. Receptors originate from a human donor with Susac syndrome. Each CDR3 is given with its conserved first and last residue. The D gene is left open where the match is weak. Only part of the rows carry a size: once, few, many, or a class if the clone is expanded.

clone_size,v_call,j_call,d_call,cdr3_nt,cdr3_aa
.,TRBV7-2,TRBJ1-5,.,TGTGCCAGCAGCTTGACGGGTACCTTGAATTGGCCCCAGCATTTT,CASSLTGTLNWPQHF
once,TRBV3-1,TRBJ1-1,TRBD1,TGTGCCAGCAGTCGACAGGGAGCTTCGGGTAGCGCTGAAGCTTTCTTT,CASSRQGASGSAEAFF
.,TRBV11-2,TRBJ2-1,.,TGTGCCAGCAGCTTAGTTTGGGGGCGCAGGAATGAGCAGTTCTTC,CASSLVWGRRNEQFF
.,TRBV3-1,TRBJ2-5,.,TGTGCCAGCAGCCGCGGGCCGGGACCAGGGCAAGAGACCCAGTACTTC,CASSRGPGPGQETQYF
once,TRBV20-1,TRBJ2-5,.,TGCAGTGCTAGCGGGGAATGGACCCAGTACTTC,CSASGEWTQYF
.,TRBV7-9,TRBJ2-5,TRBD1,TGTGCCAGCAGCGTGGACAGGGGATGGGTTATAGAGACCCAGTACTTC,CASSVDRGWVIETQYF
.,TRBV9,TRBJ2-5,.,TGTGCCAGCAGCGCCCTGGACAGCTTGTACCAAGAGACCCAGTACTTC,CASSALDSLYQETQYF
few,TRBV30,TRBJ1-3,TRBD1,TGTGCCTGGAGCCCGGACAGGGACTCTGGAAACACCATATATTTT,CAWSPDRDSGNTIYF
.,TRBV4-1,TRBJ2-3,.,TGCGCCAGCAGCCAAGATTTCGGGGGGCTGGGAGATACGCAGTATTTT,CASSQDFGGLGDTQYF
.,TRBV23-1,TRBJ1-4,.,TGCGCCAGCAGGTGCCGGGCCCCGAATCTGACAAATGAAAAACTGTTTTTT,CASRCRAPNLTNEKLFF
.,TRBV7-2,TRBJ2-3,TRBD2,TGTGCCAGCAGCTTCCAGAGCGGGAGGAGAACAGATACGCAGTATTTT,CASSFQSGRRTDTQYF
.,TRBV30,TRBJ2-5,.,TGTGCCTGGAGTGTTAAGGATCTCCAAGAGACCCAGTACTTC,CAWSVKDLQETQYF
.,TRBV19,TRBJ1-5,.,TGTGCCAGTAGTAGGTCGTACAGCTATTATAGCAATCAGCCCCAGCATTTT,CASSRSYSYYSNQPQHF
.,TRBV14,TRBJ2-1,TRBD2,TGTGCCAGCAGCCAAGATGCGGTACTAGCGGGAAGTGAGCAGTTCTTC,CASSQDAVLAGSEQFF
.,TRBV2,TRBJ2-1,.,TGTGCCAGCAGTGAAGGACACGTCAATGAGCAGTTCTTC,CASSEGHVNEQFF
.,TRBV28,TRBJ2-7,TRBD1,TGTGCCAGCAGTTTCACAGGGGGCTACTACGAGCAGTACTTC,CASSFTGGYYEQYF